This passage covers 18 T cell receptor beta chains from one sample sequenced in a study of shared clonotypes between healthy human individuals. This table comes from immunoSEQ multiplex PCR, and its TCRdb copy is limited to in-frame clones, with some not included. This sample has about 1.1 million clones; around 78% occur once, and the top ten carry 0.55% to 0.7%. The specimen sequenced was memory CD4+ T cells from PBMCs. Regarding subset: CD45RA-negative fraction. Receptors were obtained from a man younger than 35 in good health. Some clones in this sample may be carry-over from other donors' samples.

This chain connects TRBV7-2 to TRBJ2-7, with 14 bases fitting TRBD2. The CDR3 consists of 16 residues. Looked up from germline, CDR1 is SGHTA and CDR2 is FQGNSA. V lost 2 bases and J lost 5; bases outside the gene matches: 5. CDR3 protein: CASSLQGGLAGDEQYF. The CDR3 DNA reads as TGTGCCAGCAGCTTACAAGGGGGACTAGCGGGAGACGAGCAGTACTTC.

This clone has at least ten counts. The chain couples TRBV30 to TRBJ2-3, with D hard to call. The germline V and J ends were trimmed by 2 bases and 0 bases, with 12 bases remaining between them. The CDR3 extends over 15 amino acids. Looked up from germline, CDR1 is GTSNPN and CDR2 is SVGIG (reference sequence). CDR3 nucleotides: TGTGCCTGGAGTTTAGAAGGTACAAGCACAGATACGCAGTATTTT. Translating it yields CAWSLEGTSTDTQYF. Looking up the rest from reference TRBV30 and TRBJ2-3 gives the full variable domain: SQTIHQWPATLVQPVGSPLSLECTVEGTSNPNLYWYRQAAGRGLQLLFYSVGIGQISSEVPQNLSASRPQDRQFILSSKKLLLSDSGFYLCAWSLEGTSTDTQYFGPGTRLTVL.

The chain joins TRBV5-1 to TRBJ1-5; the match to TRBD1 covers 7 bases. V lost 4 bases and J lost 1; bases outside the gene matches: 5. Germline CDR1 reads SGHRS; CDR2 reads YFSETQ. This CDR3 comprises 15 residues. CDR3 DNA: TGCGCCAGCAGCCCCACAGGGGTGAGCAATCAGCCCCAGCATTTT. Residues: CASSPTGVSNQPQHF.

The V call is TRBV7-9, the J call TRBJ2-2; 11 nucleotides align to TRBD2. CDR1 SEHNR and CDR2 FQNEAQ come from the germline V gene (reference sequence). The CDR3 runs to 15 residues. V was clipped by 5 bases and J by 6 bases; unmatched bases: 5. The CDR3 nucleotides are TGTGCCAGCAGCCCGACTAGCGGGAAAGCCGGGGAGCTGTTTTTT. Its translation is CASSPTSGKAGELFF.

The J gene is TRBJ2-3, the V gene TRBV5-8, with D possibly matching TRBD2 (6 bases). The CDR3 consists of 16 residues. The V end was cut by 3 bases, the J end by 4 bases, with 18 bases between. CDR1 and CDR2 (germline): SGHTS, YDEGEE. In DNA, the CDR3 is TGTGCCAGCAGCTATAACGGGGTAGCGGCGGCAGATACGCAGTATTTT. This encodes CASSYNGVAAADTQYF.

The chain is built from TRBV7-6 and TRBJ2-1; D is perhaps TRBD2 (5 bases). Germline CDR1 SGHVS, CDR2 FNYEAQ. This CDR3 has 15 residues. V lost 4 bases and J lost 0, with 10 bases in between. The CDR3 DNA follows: TGTGCCAGCAGCTCCGACTACCCCTCCTACAATGAGCAGTTCTTC. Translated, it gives CASSSDYPSYNEQFF.

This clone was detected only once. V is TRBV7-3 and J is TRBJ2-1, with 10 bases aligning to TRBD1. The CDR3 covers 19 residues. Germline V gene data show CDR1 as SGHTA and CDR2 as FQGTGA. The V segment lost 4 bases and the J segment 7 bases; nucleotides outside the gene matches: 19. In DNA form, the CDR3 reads TGTGCCAGCAGCTCCGAGAAATCACCACCCGGGACAGGGGAAAATGAGCAGTTCTTC. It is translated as CASSSEKSPPGTGENEQFF.

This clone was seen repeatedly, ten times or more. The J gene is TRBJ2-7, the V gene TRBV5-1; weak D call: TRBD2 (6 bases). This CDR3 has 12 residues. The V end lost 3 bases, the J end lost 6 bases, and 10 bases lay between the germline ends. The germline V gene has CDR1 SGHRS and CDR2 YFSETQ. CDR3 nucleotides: TGCGCCAGCAGCTGGAGGGGAGGCGAGCAGTACTTC. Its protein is CASSWRGGEQYF.

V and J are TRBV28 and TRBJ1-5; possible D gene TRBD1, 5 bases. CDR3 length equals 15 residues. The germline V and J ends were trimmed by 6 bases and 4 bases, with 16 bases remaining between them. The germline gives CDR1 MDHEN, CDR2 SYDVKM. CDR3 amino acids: CASRSDSLGNQPQHF. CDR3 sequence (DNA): TGTGCCAGCAGATCCGACAGTTTGGGGAATCAGCCCCAGCATTTT.

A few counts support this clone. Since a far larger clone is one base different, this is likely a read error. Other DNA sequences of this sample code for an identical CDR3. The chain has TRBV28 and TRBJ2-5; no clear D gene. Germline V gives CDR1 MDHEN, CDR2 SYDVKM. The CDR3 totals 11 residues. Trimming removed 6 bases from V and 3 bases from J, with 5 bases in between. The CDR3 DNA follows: TGTGCCAGCAGACTCGAAGAGACCCAGTACTTC. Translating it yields CASRLEETQYF.

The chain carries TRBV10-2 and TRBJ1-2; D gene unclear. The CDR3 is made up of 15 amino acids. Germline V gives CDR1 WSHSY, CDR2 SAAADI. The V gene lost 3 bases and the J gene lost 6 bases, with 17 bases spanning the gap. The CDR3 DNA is TGCGCCAGCAGTGATACGACATATCCCGGCCATGGCTACACCTTC. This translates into CASSDTTYPGHGYTF.

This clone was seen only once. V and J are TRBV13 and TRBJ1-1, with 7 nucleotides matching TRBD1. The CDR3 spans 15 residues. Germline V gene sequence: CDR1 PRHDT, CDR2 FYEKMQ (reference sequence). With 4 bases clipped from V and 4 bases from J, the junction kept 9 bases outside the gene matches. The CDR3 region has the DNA TGTGCCAGCAGCTCTCACCCAGGGGGTGGCACTGAAGCTTTCTTT. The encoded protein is CASSSHPGGGTEAFF.

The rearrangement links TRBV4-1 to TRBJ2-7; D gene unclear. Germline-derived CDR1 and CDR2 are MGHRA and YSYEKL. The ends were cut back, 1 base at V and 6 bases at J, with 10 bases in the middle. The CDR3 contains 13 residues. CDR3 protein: CASSQAAFREQYF. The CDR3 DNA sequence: TGCGCCAGCAGCCAAGCGGCATTCCGCGAGCAGTACTTC.

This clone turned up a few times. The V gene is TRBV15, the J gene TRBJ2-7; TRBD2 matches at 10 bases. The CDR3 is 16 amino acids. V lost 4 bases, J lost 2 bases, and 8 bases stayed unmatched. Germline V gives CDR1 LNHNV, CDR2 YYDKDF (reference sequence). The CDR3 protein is CATSMSRTSGTYEQYF. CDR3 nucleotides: TGTGCCACCAGCATGTCAAGGACTAGCGGAACCTACGAGCAGTACTTC.

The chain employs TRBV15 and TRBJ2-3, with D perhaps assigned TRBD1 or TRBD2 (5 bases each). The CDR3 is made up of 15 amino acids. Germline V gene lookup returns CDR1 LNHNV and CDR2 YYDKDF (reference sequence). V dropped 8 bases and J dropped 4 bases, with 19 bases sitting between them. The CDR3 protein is CATGRYGDLSDTQYF. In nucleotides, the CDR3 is TGTGCCACCGGGCGATATGGGGACCTATCAGATACGCAGTATTTT.

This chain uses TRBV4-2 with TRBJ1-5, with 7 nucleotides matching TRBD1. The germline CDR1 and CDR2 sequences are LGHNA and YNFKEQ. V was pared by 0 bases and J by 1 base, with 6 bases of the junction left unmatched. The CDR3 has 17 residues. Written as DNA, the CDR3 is TGTGCCAGCAGCCAAGACGTGGACAGGATCAGCAATCAGCCCCAGCATTTT. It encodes CASSQDVDRISNQPQHF.

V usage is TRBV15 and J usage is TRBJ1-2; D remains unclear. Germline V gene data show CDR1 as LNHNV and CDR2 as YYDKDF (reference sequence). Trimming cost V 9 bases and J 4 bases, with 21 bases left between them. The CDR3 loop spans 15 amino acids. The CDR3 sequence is CATREEGGLSYGYTF. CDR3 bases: TGTGCCACTAGAGAGGAGGGAGGCCTGAGCTATGGCTACACCTTC.

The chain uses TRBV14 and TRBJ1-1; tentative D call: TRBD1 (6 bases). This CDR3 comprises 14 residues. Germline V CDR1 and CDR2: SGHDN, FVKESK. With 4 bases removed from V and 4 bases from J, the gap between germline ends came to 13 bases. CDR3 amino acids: CASSRGQTSTEAFF. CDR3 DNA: TGTGCCAGCAGCCGAGGACAGACAAGCACTGAAGCTTTCTTT.